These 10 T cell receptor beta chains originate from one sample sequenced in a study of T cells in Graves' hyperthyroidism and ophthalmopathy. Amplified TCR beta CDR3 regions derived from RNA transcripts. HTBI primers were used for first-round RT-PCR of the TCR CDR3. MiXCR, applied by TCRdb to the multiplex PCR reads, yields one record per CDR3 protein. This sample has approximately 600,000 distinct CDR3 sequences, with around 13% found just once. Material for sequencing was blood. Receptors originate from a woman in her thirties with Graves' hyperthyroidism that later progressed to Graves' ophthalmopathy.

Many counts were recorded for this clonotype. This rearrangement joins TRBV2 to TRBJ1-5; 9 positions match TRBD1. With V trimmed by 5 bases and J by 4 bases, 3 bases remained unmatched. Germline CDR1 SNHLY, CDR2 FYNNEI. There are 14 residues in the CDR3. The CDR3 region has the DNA TGTGCCAGCAGTCCGGACAGGGGTAATCAGCCCCAGCATTTT. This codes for CASSPDRGNQPQHF.

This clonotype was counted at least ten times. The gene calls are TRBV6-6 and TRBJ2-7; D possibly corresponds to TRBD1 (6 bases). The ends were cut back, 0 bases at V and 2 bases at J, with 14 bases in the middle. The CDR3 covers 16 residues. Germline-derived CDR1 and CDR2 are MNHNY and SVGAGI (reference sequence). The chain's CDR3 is CASSYSDPTGAYEQYF. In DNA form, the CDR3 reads TGTGCCAGCAGTTACTCGGACCCGACAGGTGCCTACGAGCAGTACTTC.

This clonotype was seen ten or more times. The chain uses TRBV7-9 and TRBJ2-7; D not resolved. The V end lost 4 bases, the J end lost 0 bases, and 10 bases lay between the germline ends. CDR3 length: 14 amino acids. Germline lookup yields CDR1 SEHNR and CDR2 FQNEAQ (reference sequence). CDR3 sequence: CASSSPAGSYEQYF. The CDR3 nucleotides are TGTGCCAGCAGCTCCCCCGCTGGCTCCTACGAGCAGTACTTC. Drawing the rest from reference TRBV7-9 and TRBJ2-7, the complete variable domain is DTGVSQNPRHKITKRGQNVTFRCDPISEHNRLYWYRQTLGQGPEFLTYFQNEAQLEKSRLLSDRFSAERPKGSFSTLEIQRTEQGDSAMYLCASSSPAGSYEQYFGPGTRLTVT.

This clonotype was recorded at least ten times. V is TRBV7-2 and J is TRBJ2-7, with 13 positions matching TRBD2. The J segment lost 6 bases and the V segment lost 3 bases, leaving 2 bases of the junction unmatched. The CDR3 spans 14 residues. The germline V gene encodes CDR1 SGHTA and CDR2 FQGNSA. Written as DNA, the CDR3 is TGTGCCAGCAGCTTCCGGACTAGCGGGAGCGAGCAGTACTTC. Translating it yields CASSFRTSGSEQYF. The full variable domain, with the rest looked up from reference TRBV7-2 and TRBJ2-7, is GAGVSQSPSNKVTEKGKDVELRCDPISGHTALYWYRQSLGQGLEFLIYFQGNSAPDKSGLPSDRFSAERTGGSVSTLTIQRTQQEDSAVYLCASSFRTSGSEQYFGPGTRLTVT.

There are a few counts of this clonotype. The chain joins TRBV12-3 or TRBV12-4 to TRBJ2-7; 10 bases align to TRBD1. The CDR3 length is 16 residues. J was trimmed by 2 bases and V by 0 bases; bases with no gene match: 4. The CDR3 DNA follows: TGTGCCAGCAGTTTAGCCGGGACAGGGGCCACCTACGAGCAGTACTTC. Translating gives CASSLAGTGATYEQYF.

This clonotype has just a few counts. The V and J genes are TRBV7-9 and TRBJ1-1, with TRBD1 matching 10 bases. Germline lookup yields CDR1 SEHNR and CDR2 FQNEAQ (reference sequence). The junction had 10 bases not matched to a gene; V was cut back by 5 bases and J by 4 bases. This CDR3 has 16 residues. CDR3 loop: CASSKFMGQGTTEAFF. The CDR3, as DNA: TGTGCCAGCAGCAAATTTATGGGACAGGGGACCACTGAAGCTTTCTTT.

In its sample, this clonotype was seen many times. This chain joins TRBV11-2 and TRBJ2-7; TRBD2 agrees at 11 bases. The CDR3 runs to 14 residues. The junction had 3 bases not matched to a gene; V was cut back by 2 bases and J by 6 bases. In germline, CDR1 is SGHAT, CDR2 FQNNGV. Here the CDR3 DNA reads TGTGCCAGCAGCTTATTAGCGGGAGGGTCCGAGCAGTACTTC. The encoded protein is CASSLLAGGSEQYF.

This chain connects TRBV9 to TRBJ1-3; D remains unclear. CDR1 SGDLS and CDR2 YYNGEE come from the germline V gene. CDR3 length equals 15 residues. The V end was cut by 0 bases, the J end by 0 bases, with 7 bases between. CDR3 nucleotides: TGTGCCAGCAGCGTAGACTTCTCCTCTGGAAACACCATATATTTT. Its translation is CASSVDFSSGNTIYF.

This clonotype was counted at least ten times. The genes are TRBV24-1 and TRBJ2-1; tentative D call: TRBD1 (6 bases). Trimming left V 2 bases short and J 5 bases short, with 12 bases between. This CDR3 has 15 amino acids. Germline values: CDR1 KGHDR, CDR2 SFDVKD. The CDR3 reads CATSDSGRGDNEQFF. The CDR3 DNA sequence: TGTGCCACCAGTGATTCCGGCAGGGGAGACAATGAGCAGTTCTTC.

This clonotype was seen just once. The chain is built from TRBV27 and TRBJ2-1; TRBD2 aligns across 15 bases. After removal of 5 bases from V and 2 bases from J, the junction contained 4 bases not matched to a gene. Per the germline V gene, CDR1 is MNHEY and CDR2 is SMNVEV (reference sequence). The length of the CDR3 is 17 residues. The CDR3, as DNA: TGTGCCAGCAGTGCGGGACTAGCGGGGGGTCCCTACAATGAGCAGTTCTTC. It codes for CASSAGLAGGPYNEQFF.